This T cell receptor beta chain was captured in a study of blood T cell repertoires in COVID-19 (dated by TCRdb to 2018 to 2021). In terms of the full investigation: Samples from collaborators originated in the United States, Italy and Spain and spanned both the acute and convalescent phases of COVID-19. The material from the prospective study consisted of cDNA or gDNA derived from T cells, B-cell-depleted T cells, or PBMCs. Deeply sampled blood TCRbeta repertoires from subjects exposed to, actively infected with, or recovered from COVID-19 were included in the dataset. The repertoires were made available in a free public database intended to serve as a resource for research on the immune response to SARS-CoV-2. Samples were obtained from the ongoing ImmuneRACE study (first 160 participants) and from over a thousand subjects provided by 6 global collaborators. Nearly every sample came with metadata listing a de-identified subject ID, COVID-19 status, age in years and sex. Where available, HLA class I and class II types were obtained from metadata supplied by the sample provider rather than from assay-based typing.

From the germline V gene (reference sequence), CDR1 is MNHNY and CDR2 is SVGAGI. The CDR3, from cysteine to phenylalanine, totals 14 residues. The kept DNA is CDR3 alone, 42 bases in frame from the first base. The V and J ends are trimmed by 6 bases and 7 bases, leaving 15 bases between them. The collaborating institutions used their own protocols to collect whole blood in K2EDTA tubes. For TCRbeta analysis, collaborator samples were shipped as frozen whole blood, as isolated PBMCs, or as DNA extracted from either sample type. As regards this clone: What this receptor recognizes is not known. No quality values exist for individual bases; no much larger clone is one base distant.

The immunoSEQ Assay, a bias-controlled multiplex PCR, was used to amplify TCRbeta CDR3 regions from genomic DNA. In the original analysis: The number of nucleated cells in each sample was estimated from the amplification of reference gene primers within the assay. To quantify the absolute abundance of each unique TCRbeta CDR3 rearrangement, sequence reads were collapsed and filtered. For each sample, productive Simpson clonality was calculated as the square root of Simpson's diversity index across productive rearrangements. TCRdb retrieved this table from immuneACCESS and kept in-frame rearrangements only. Not all clones are present; in checked studies, unresolved V genes account for under half, and no reason is known for the remainder. The V and J calls and clone size are taken from that table; D and trimming were inferred from the DNA. This sample lists about 190,000 clones; 65% to 85% were detected once. The top ten constitute 15% to 20% of the sample.

What the study reported, not specific to this receptor: Clinical and demographic metadata were provided uncurated, with the amount varying by source and participant.

The TCR originated in a man aged 55-75 years with active or convalescent COVID-19. The V gene is TRBV6-6 and the J gene is TRBJ2-2; a tentative D match to TRBD1 spans 5 bases. Sequenced input: peripheral blood. The sequenced DNA is TGTGCCAGCAGGCAGGGTGGTCTCGGCGGGGAGCTGTTTTTT. This is translated as CASRQGGLGGELFF.